The next 32 T cell receptor beta chains were all read from a single sample in a study of OX40 agonist ivuxolimab in advanced cancers. Profiled with immunoSEQ multiplex PCR; TCRdb holds only in-frame clones, not every one. The repertoire holds around 60,000 clones, with roughly 80% as singletons. The sequencing used CD4+ or CD8+ T cells sorted from blood, collected in a trial of the OX40 agonist ivuxolimab. Receptors were obtained from an adult with an advanced solid tumor such as melanoma, head and neck, liver or kidney cancer.

This clone was counted between two and nine times. This chain connects TRBV7-2 to TRBJ2-5; no reliable D call. The CDR3 has 13 residues. V was trimmed by 2 bases and J by 2 bases, leaving 6 bases between them. From germline, CDR1 is SGHTA and CDR2 FQGNSA. The CDR3 here is CASSLRRQETQYF. Here the CDR3 DNA reads TGTGCCAGCAGCTTACGAAGGCAAGAGACCCAGTACTTC.

This clone was counted many times. The V and J genes are TRBV19 and TRBJ1-2; no definite D call. The germline gives CDR1 LNHDA, CDR2 SQIVND (reference sequence). V gave up 4 bases and J gave up 4 bases, with 10 bases separating them. The CDR3 loop spans 13 amino acids. The CDR3 bases are TGTGCCAGTAGTACCGGGGAGGTCTATGGCTACACCTTC. Translated: CASSTGEVYGYTF.

This chain links TRBV27 with TRBJ2-5; D may be TRBD1 or TRBD2 (5 bases each). The CDR3 loop spans 13 amino acids. V shed 4 bases and J shed 4 bases, with 10 bases lying between them. The germline gives CDR1 MNHEY, CDR2 SMNVEV (reference sequence). As DNA, the CDR3 is TGTGCCAGCAGTTACCAGAGGGGAGAGACCCAGTACTTC. As protein: CASSYQRGETQYF.

The rearrangement links TRBV7-9 to TRBJ2-2; D may match TRBD1 or TRBD2 (6 bases each). V dropped 2 bases and J dropped 1 base, with 17 bases sitting between them. This CDR3 has 18 amino acids. Germline V CDR1 and CDR2: SEHNR, FQNEAQ (reference sequence). In DNA form, the CDR3 reads TGTGCCAGCAGCTTACTTTGGTGGGGGGCCGGGAACACCGGGGAGCTGTTTTTT. It codes for CASSLLWWGAGNTGELFF.

The chain carries TRBV4-2 and TRBJ2-1; the match to TRBD2 covers 11 bases. This CDR3 region has 18 residues. After removal of 4 bases from V and 5 bases from J, the junction contained 13 bases not matched to a gene. CDR1 and CDR2 from the germline V gene are LGHNA and YNFKEQ. CDR3 coding DNA: TGTGCCAGCAGCCCTTTAGCGGGAGGGCCCGACGGCCACAATGAGCAGTTCTTC. Translation gives CASSPLAGGPDGHNEQFF.

This chain uses TRBV4-3 with TRBJ1-2; D remains unclear. The V end lost 3 bases, the J end lost 2 bases, and 4 bases lay between the germline ends. CDR3 length: 12 residues. Looked up from germline, CDR1 is LGHNA and CDR2 is YSLEER. CDR3 DNA sequence: TGCGCCAGCAGCCAGGCCAACTATGGCTACACCTTC. Translation: CASSQANYGYTF.

By frequency in the sample, this clone is large. This chain joins TRBV30 and TRBJ1-5; the D gene is possibly TRBD1 (5 bases). CDR1 is GTSNPN, CDR2 SVGIG, per germline (reference sequence). Between the trimmed V and J ends, which lost 2 bases and 0 bases, there was a span of 17 bases. This CDR3 region has 17 residues. CDR3 amino acids: CAWSPRAKGLSNQPQHF. The CDR3 DNA sequence: TGTGCCTGGAGTCCCAGGGCAAAGGGTCTTAGCAATCAGCCCCAGCATTTT.

The chain recombines TRBV15 with TRBJ2-7, with 16 bases matching TRBD2. The CDR3 sequence is 17 residues long. CDR1 and CDR2 (germline): LNHNV, YYDKDF (reference sequence). With V trimmed by 3 bases and J by 1 base, 3 bases remained unmatched. The CDR3 bases are TGTGCCACCAGCAGCAAGGGACTAGCGGGAGGGTCCTACGAGCAGTACGTC. The encoded protein is CATSSKGLAGGSYEQYV.

This clone was observed once. The V call is TRBV30, the J call TRBJ1-6; no clear D gene. V was pared by 0 bases and J by 7 bases, with 10 bases between. The CDR3 has 14 amino acids. The germline CDR1 and CDR2 sequences are GTSNPN and SVGIG (reference sequence). CDR3 residues: CAWSVLPANSPLHF. In DNA form, the CDR3 reads TGTGCCTGGAGTGTACTCCCCGCGAATTCACCCCTCCACTTT.

The CDR3 DNA is TGCGCCAGCAGCTTGGGGACAGCGGGAACCAATGAGCAGTTCTTC. The encoded protein is CASSLGTAGTNEQFF. J is TRBJ2-1 and V is TRBV5-1; perhaps TRBD2 as D (7 bases). V lost 0 bases and J lost 6, with 13 bases in between. The germline V gene encodes CDR1 SGHRS and CDR2 YFSETQ. CDR3 size: 15 residues.

The chain employs TRBV2 and TRBJ1-1; 7 bases are shared with TRBD1. The CDR3 sequence is 13 residues long. The trim removed 6 bases at V and 5 bases at J, leaving 6 bases unmatched. Looked up from germline, CDR1 is SNHLY and CDR2 is FYNNEI. The DNA of the CDR3 is TGTGCCAGCAGCCGGGACAGTGGGACTGAAGCTTTCTTT. Residues: CASSRDSGTEAFF.

The chain combines TRBV5-1 with TRBJ2-7; 7 bases are shared with TRBD1. CDR1 is SGHRS, CDR2 YFSETQ, per germline. The CDR3 covers 15 residues. The V gene end was trimmed by 4 bases and the J gene end by 3 bases; junction bases not matched to a gene: 10. The CDR3 is CASSPEQGTLYEQYF. DNA for the CDR3: TGCGCCAGCAGCCCGGAACAGGGGACCCTCTACGAGCAGTACTTC.

The gene calls are TRBV5-1 and TRBJ2-2, with TRBD2 matching over 7 bases. The V segment lost 4 bases and the J segment 2 bases; nucleotides outside the gene matches: 5. The CDR3 is made up of 15 amino acids. Germline CDR1 reads SGHRS; CDR2 reads YFSETQ. CDR3: CASSIAGPNTGELFF. CDR3 DNA sequence: TGCGCCAGCAGCATAGCGGGTCCTAACACCGGGGAGCTGTTTTTT. Full variable domain (outside the CDR3, taken from reference TRBV5-1 and TRBJ2-2): KAGVTQTPRYLIKTRGQQVTLSCSPISGHRSVSWYQQTPGQGLQFLFEYFSETQRNKGNFPGRFSGRQFSNSRSEMNVSTLELGDSALYLCASSIAGPNTGELFFGEGSRLTVL.

In DNA, the CDR3 is TGTGCCAGCGGCCAGACTAGCGACTCCTACGAGCAGTACTTC. Protein sequence: CASGQTSDSYEQYF. The gene calls are TRBV6-6 and TRBJ2-7; 8 positions match TRBD2. CDR1 is MNHNY and CDR2 is SVGAGI in the germline V gene (reference sequence). J was trimmed by 0 bases and V by 8 bases; bases with no gene match: 6. CDR3 length: 14 residues.

The chain combines TRBV7-9 with TRBJ1-1; TRBD1 matches 10 bases. Trimming cost V 5 bases and J 3 bases; bases outside gene matches: 6. There are 15 residues in the CDR3. Germline V CDR1 and CDR2: SEHNR, FQNEAQ (reference sequence). The CDR3: CASSPYGTGDTEAFF. CDR3 bases: TGTGCCAGCAGCCCATACGGGACAGGGGACACTGAAGCTTTCTTT.

CDR3 nucleotide sequence: TGTGCCAGCAGCTTGGCCATACTACCCTACAATGAGCAGTTCTTC. Translated: CASSLAILPYNEQFF. This chain joins TRBV5-8 and TRBJ2-1; D gene uncertain. V lost 0 bases and J 2 bases, leaving 9 bases between the germline ends. The CDR3 loop spans 15 amino acids. Germline loops: CDR1 SGHTS, CDR2 YDEGEE.

The rearrangement joins TRBV5-1 to TRBJ2-1; 9 nucleotides agree with TRBD2. The CDR3 consists of 17 residues. V gave up 0 bases and J gave up 10 bases; unmatched junction bases: 14. The V gene's germline CDR1 is SGHRS and CDR2 YFSETQ. The CDR3 coding sequence is TGCGCCAGCAGCTTGGCCCACGAGGGGCTAGCGGGAATCGAGCAGTTCTTC. Encoded protein: CASSLAHEGLAGIEQFF.

This clone was seen a few times. The chain uses TRBV5-4 and TRBJ2-3; 12 nucleotides match TRBD2. The germline gives CDR1 SGHNT, CDR2 YYREEE (reference sequence). V gave up 1 base and J gave up 6 bases; unmatched junction bases: 6. The CDR3 spans 16 residues. The CDR3 region is CASSLFGGTSGDTQYF. Here the CDR3 DNA reads TGTGCCAGCAGCTTGTTTGGCGGGACTAGCGGGGATACGCAGTATTTT.

The CDR3 sequence is CASSSWDSPGEQYF. As DNA, the CDR3 is TGTGCCAGCAGCTCCTGGGACAGCCCGGGGGAGCAGTACTTC. The chain links TRBV28 to TRBJ2-7; 7 nucleotides line up with TRBD1. The V gene end was trimmed by 6 bases and the J gene end by 7 bases; junction bases not matched to a gene: 12. The CDR3 consists of 14 residues. Germline assignment: CDR1 MDHEN and CDR2 SYDVKM.

J is TRBJ2-7 and V is TRBV5-1; D is uncertain. CDR1 is SGHRS and CDR2 is YFSETQ in the germline V gene. This CDR3 contains 13 residues. V was trimmed by 0 bases and J by 6 bases, leaving 10 bases between them. The DNA of the CDR3 is TGCGCCAGCAGCTTGGTTCCGGCCATCGAGCAGTACTTC. This translates into CASSLVPAIEQYF.

The CDR3 loop is CATSRQIETEAFF. CDR3 sequence (DNA): TGTGCCACCAGCAGACAAATTGAGACTGAAGCTTTCTTT. The V gene is TRBV15, the J gene TRBJ1-1; D ambiguous. The V end was cut by 2 bases, the J end by 5 bases, with 9 bases between. Germline assignment: CDR1 LNHNV and CDR2 YYDKDF (reference sequence). The CDR3 contains 13 residues. Full variable domain (outside the CDR3, taken from reference TRBV15 and TRBJ1-1): DAMVIQNPRYQVTQFGKPVTLSCSQTLNHNVMYWYQQKSSQAPKLLFHYYDKDFNNEADTPDNFQSRRPNTSFCFLDIRSPGLGDTAMYLCATSRQIETEAFFGQGTRLTVV.

The chain recombines TRBV27 with TRBJ1-1; D remains unclear. The CDR3 loop spans 18 amino acids. Germline-derived CDR1 and CDR2 are MNHEY and SMNVEV (reference sequence). Trimming left V 0 bases short and J 0 bases short, with 17 bases between. CDR3 residues: CASSLSVVDGLLNTEAFF. DNA for the CDR3: TGTGCCAGCAGTTTATCGGTTGTCGACGGCCTTTTGAACACTGAAGCTTTCTTT.

The chain links TRBV6-5 to TRBJ2-5, with D possibly TRBD2 on 5 matching bases. Germline-derived CDR1 and CDR2 are MNHEY and SVGAGI. This CDR3 is 14 amino acids long. V lost 7 bases and J 3 bases, leaving 15 bases between the germline ends. CDR3 DNA sequence: TGTGCCAGCACCAGGCGGGCCCTAGAAGAGACCCAGTACTTC. Protein sequence: CASTRRALEETQYF.

The gene calls are TRBV6-5 and TRBJ2-7; possibly TRBD1 or TRBD2 for D (5 bases each). CDR3 length equals 11 residues. V gave up 8 bases and J gave up 7 bases, with 12 bases separating them. Germline loops: CDR1 MNHEY, CDR2 SVGAGI. The CDR3 nucleotides read TGTGCCAGCCAGGGACGCGGAGAGCAGTACGTC. It encodes CASQGRGEQYV.

In its sample, this clone was seen once. The chain employs TRBV6-1 and TRBJ1-3, with a weak D call TRBD1 (5 bases). Germline V gene lookup returns CDR1 MNHNS and CDR2 SASEGT. V was clipped by 2 bases and J by 2 bases, with 25 bases between them. This CDR3 has 20 residues. CDR3 DNA: TGTGCCAGCAGTGAATGGGGAAGGCCACTGGGACGCGGGGCTGGAAACACCATATATTTT. This encodes CASSEWGRPLGRGAGNTIYF.

Only one count was recorded for this clone. The V gene is TRBV5-4, the J gene TRBJ2-7, with D possibly TRBD1 on 5 matching bases. Germline CDR1 reads SGHNT; CDR2 reads YYREEE (reference sequence). The CDR3 sequence is 14 residues long. V gave up 4 bases and J gave up 3 bases, with 14 bases separating them. CDR3 coding DNA: TGTGCCAGCAGCCCGAACAGCAGGGACTACGAGCAGTACTTC. This codes for CASSPNSRDYEQYF.

V usage is TRBV10-1 and J usage is TRBJ1-5; unclear D gene. This CDR3 has 15 amino acids. V shed 3 bases and J shed 0 bases, with 9 bases lying between them. The germline CDR1 and CDR2 sequences are WNHNN and SYGVQD (reference sequence). The CDR3 is CASSELKYSNQPQHF. CDR3 bases: TGCGCCAGCAGTGAACTTAAGTATAGCAATCAGCCCCAGCATTTT.

The DNA of the CDR3 is TGTGCCAGCAGCCCCTGGACAGTCGGCTCTGGGGCCAACGTCCTGACTTTC. Amino acids: CASSPWTVGSGANVLTF. The rearrangement links TRBV14 to TRBJ2-6, with D possibly TRBD1 on 6 matching bases. The V gene lost 4 bases and the J gene lost 0 bases, with 13 bases spanning the gap. From germline, CDR1 is SGHDN and CDR2 FVKESK. The CDR3 runs to 17 residues. Together with reference TRBV14 and TRBJ2-6, the CDR3 gives the full variable domain: EAGVTQFPSHSVIEKGQTVTLRCDPISGHDNLYWYRRVMGKEIKFLLHFVKESKQDESGMPNNRFLAERTGGTYSTLKVQPAELEDSGVYFCASSPWTVGSGANVLTFGAGSRLTVL.

J is TRBJ2-4 and V is TRBV18, with D unclear. The length of the CDR3 is 14 residues. In germline, CDR1 is KGHSH, CDR2 LQKENI. V was shortened by 0 bases and J by 9 bases, with 12 bases between the two germline ends. CDR3 nucleotides: TGTGCCAGCTCACCACCGAGCGAAAAGGGCATTCAGTACTTC. Amino acid sequence: CASSPPSEKGIQYF.

The CDR3 is CASSSRTTSNTQYF. CDR3 bases: TGTGCCAGCAGCTCCAGGACAACAAGCAATACGCAGTATTTT. This chain links TRBV9 with TRBJ2-3; possible D gene TRBD1, 5 bases. Germline lookup yields CDR1 SGDLS and CDR2 YYNGEE. V was shortened by 4 bases and J by 7 bases, with 16 bases between the two germline ends. The CDR3 consists of 14 residues.

V and J are TRBV6-6 and TRBJ2-1, with 7 bases that match TRBD2. This CDR3 contains 16 residues. V shed 6 bases, J shed 7 bases, and the junction held 15 bases outside the gene matches. The germline CDR1 and CDR2 sequences are MNHNY and SVGAGI (reference sequence). The CDR3 DNA is TGTGCCAGCAGACCGAAAGGGGTTGTAGCGGGTAATGAGCAGTTCTTC. It encodes CASRPKGVVAGNEQFF.

There are a few counts of this clone. The chain combines TRBV7-2 with TRBJ1-4; weak D call: TRBD1 (5 bases). CDR1 SGHTA and CDR2 FQGNSA come from the germline V gene. V lost 5 bases and J lost 0, with 10 bases in between. The CDR3 is 15 residues long. CDR3 in amino acids: CASSLTGPTNEKLFF. CDR3 sequence (DNA): TGTGCCAGCAGCCTCACAGGTCCAACTAATGAAAAACTGTTTTTT.